The entry that follows covers one TCR beta chain sequence. These data belong to a study of Ad26.COV2.S vaccination and SARS-CoV-2 variants. Method: immunoSEQ multiplex PCR; TCRdb's copy keeps in-frame clones and lacks some. This sample has hundreds of thousands of clones, with 89% found just once. The CDR3 extends over 16 amino acids. The ends lost 2 bases at V and 6 bases at J; junction bases unmatched: 2. Germline CDR1 LNHDA, CDR2 SQIVND (reference sequence). Sample treatment: over 15 received Ad26.COV2.S at low or high dose, single or two shots; about 5 received placebo; per-sample allocation not given. Each sample was drawn 63 days after the first injection (of vaccine or placebo).

The chain links TRBV19 to TRBJ2-2; 14 bases agree with TRBD2. The TCR comes from a person between 18 and 59 years old who received the Ad26.COV2.S COVID-19 vaccine or a placebo. Here the sequenced sample was peripheral blood, taken in a trial of Ad26.COV2.S vaccine versus placebo. The CDR3 is CASSIPGLAGAGELFF. The CDR3 bases are TGTGCCAGTAGTATACCGGGACTAGCGGGAGCCGGGGAGCTGTTTTTT.